The 32 T cell receptor beta chains presented below share a single source sample, sequenced in a study of vaccination effects on CD4 cells after COVID-19. After expansion with viral peptide pools in the ViraFEST assay, antigen-specific CD4+ T cells were sequenced. Following culture for ten to eleven days, CD4+ T cells were isolated. Two doses of either BNT162b2 or mRNA-1273 were given to each participant. Measured with immunoSEQ multiplex PCR; TCRdb has only the in-frame clones, and not every one. This table holds approximately 28,000 clones, over 60% found once. Their target antigens are unknown. Here the sequenced sample was CD4+ T cells from PBMCs cultured with SARS-CoV-2 spike peptides, taken after COVID-19 vaccination. These receptors were collected from a human donor who received a COVID-19 vaccine. Some clones in this sample may be carry-over from other donors' samples.

The CDR3 is CASRPGQRIFGQYV. The CDR3 DNA reads TGTGCCAGCAGACCGGGACAGCGGATTTTTGGGCAGTACGTC. This sequence joins TRBV7-3 and TRBJ2-7, with TRBD1 matching 7 bases. CDR1 is SGHTA, CDR2 FQGTGA, per germline. CDR3 length: 14 amino acids. After removal of 6 bases from V and 9 bases from J, the junction contained 14 bases not matched to a gene.

This clone was found a few times. The chain carries TRBV27 and TRBJ1-6; D is possibly TRBD1 (6 bases). With 2 bases removed from V and 7 bases from J, the gap between germline ends came to 15 bases. The CDR3 covers 16 residues. Germline loops: CDR1 MNHEY, CDR2 SMNVEV (reference sequence). The CDR3 loop is CASSLERGAGNSPLHF. In DNA, the CDR3 is TGTGCCAGCAGTTTAGAACGGGGGGCAGGGAATTCACCCCTCCACTTT.

This clone turned up a few times. The chain has TRBV7-2 and TRBJ2-5; TRBD1 is a possible D gene (7 bases). This CDR3 contains 13 residues. Germline CDR1 and CDR2: SGHTA and FQGNSA. Trimming left V 2 bases short and J 5 bases short, with 9 bases between. The CDR3 loop is CASSLSGGETQYF. The CDR3, as DNA: TGTGCCAGCAGCTTATCAGGGGGGGAGACCCAGTACTTC.

The rearrangement links TRBV6-5 to TRBJ2-5; D uncertain. V shed 2 bases and J shed 3 bases, with 7 bases lying between them. Germline V gene lookup returns CDR1 MNHEY and CDR2 SVGAGI. There are 13 residues in the CDR3. The CDR3 DNA reads TGTGCCAGCAGTTACGGCCAGGAAGAGACCCAGTACTTC. Encoded protein: CASSYGQEETQYF.

This chain connects TRBV15 to TRBJ2-1; maybe TRBD1 (5 bases). V shed 5 bases and J shed 5 bases, with 13 bases lying between them. Germline loops: CDR1 LNHNV, CDR2 YYDKDF (reference sequence). This CDR3 region has 14 residues. The CDR3 sequence: CATSRDRINNEQFF. CDR3 nucleotides: TGTGCCACCAGCCGCGACAGAATCAACAATGAGCAGTTCTTC.

This chain connects TRBV6-4 to TRBJ1-2, with 10 bases identical to TRBD1. The CDR3 sequence is 15 residues long. V shed 5 bases and J 6 bases; nucleotides not matched to a gene: 9. Germline loops: CDR1 MRHNA, CDR2 SNTAGT. The CDR3 coding sequence is TGTGCCAGCAGTCTTGCACCGGGACAGGGGAATGGCTACACCTTC. Its translation: CASSLAPGQGNGYTF.

In DNA form, the CDR3 reads TGCAGTGCTAGTTGGACTAGCGGGGGGCAAGAGACCCAGTACTTC. Its translation is CSASWTSGGQETQYF. The chain has TRBV20-1 and TRBJ2-5, with 14 bases identical to TRBD2. The V segment lost 3 bases and the J segment 2 bases; nucleotides outside the gene matches: 2. CDR3 length: 15 residues. Germline CDR1 DFQATT, CDR2 SNEGSKA (reference sequence).

This chain links TRBV27 with TRBJ2-7; weak D call: TRBD1 (6 bases). V gave up 2 bases and J gave up 0 bases, with 11 bases separating them. CDR1 is MNHEY, CDR2 SMNVEV, per germline (reference sequence). The CDR3 totals 15 residues. The CDR3 region has the DNA TGTGCCAGCAGTTTAAAGGGGGTTAACTCCTACGAGCAGTACGTC. Its protein is CASSLKGVNSYEQYV.

J is TRBJ2-1 and V is TRBV29-1; TRBD2 aligns across 8 bases. Germline trimming cut 4 bases from V and 4 bases from J; bases unmatched to any gene: 6. The CDR3 runs 14 residues. Looked up from germline, CDR1 is SQVTM and CDR2 is ANQGSEA. CDR3 in DNA: TGCAGCGTTGGGACTAGCCATGCTTACAATGAGCAGTTCTTC. It translates to CSVGTSHAYNEQFF.

This clone was seen more than once but under ten times. The CDR3 reads CASAGGGLNTEAFF. The CDR3, as DNA: TGTGCTAGTGCCGGAGGCGGTTTGAACACTGAAGCTTTCTTT. The chain uses TRBV12-5 and TRBJ1-1; D is ambiguous. The V end was cut by 7 bases, the J end by 0 bases, with 12 bases between. There are 14 residues in the CDR3. The germline V gene has CDR1 LGHNT and CDR2 FRNRAP. Full variable domain (outside the CDR3, taken from reference TRBV12-5 and TRBJ1-1): DARVTQTPRHKVTEMGQEVTMRCQPILGHNTVFWYRQTMMQGLELLAYFRNRAPLDDSGMPKDRFSAEMPDATLATLKIQPSEPRDSAVYFCASAGGGLNTEAFFGQGTRLTVV.

The J gene is TRBJ1-6, the V gene TRBV4-1, with 9 bases that match TRBD1. V was clipped by 5 bases and J by 11 bases; unmatched bases: 10. The CDR3 contains 15 residues. Germline V CDR1 and CDR2: MGHRA, YSYEKL. CDR3 sequence: CASSGPGQGSPPLHF. DNA for the CDR3: TGCGCCAGCAGCGGGCCGGGACAGGGAAGTCCACCCCTCCACTTT.

The J gene is TRBJ2-1, the V gene TRBV11-3; 8 bases map to TRBD2. Germline V gene lookup returns CDR1 SGHNT and CDR2 YENEEA. V lost 5 bases to trimming and J lost 2 bases; unmatched junction nucleotides: 8. CDR3 length equals 16 residues. Here the CDR3 reads CASSPRGAGAYNEQFF. For the CDR3, the DNA is TGTGCCAGCAGCCCCCGGGGAGCGGGGGCCTACAATGAGCAGTTCTTC.

CDR3 sequence reads: CASSSGQGAPKYV. The CDR3 DNA is TGTGCCAGCAGCTCCGGACAGGGGGCACCCAAGTACGTC. This rearrangement joins TRBV6-5 to TRBJ2-7, with 11 bases fitting TRBD1. The CDR3 totals 13 residues. CDR1 and CDR2 (germline): MNHEY, SVGAGI. V lost 6 bases and J lost 11; bases outside the gene matches: 9.

On this clone: Mismatch with germline at one junction end may stem from a read error. The V gene is TRBV6-5, the J gene TRBJ2-5; D unresolved. Germline V CDR1 and CDR2: MNHEY, SVGAGI. This CDR3 is built from 14 residues. The CDR3, as DNA: TGTGCCAGCGACTTTACAGTGTACCAGGAGACCCAGTACTTC. It is translated as CASDFTVYQETQYF.

The V call is TRBV5-1, the J call TRBJ2-5, with unresolved D. Looked up from germline, CDR1 is SGHRS and CDR2 is YFSETQ. V was shortened by 0 bases and J by 4 bases, with 10 bases between the two germline ends. CDR3 length: 14 amino acids. The DNA for the CDR3 is TGCGCCAGCAGCTTGGGCAGAGGTAGAGAGACCCAGTACTTC. The encoded protein is CASSLGRGRETQYF.

CDR3 sequence (DNA): TGTGCCAGTAGTATTCAGGGAGGGTGGAATGAGCAGTTCTTC. Protein sequence: CASSIQGGWNEQFF. This chain uses TRBV19 with TRBJ2-1, with TRBD2 matching 7 bases. The CDR3 has 14 residues. The junction had 6 bases not matched to a gene; V was cut back by 3 bases and J by 7 bases. Germline CDR1 reads LNHDA; CDR2 reads SQIVND (reference sequence). Filled out from reference TRBV19 and TRBJ2-1, the complete variable domain reads DGGITQSPKYLFRKEGQNVTLSCEQNLNHDAMYWYRQDPGQGLRLIYYSQIVNDFQKGDIAEGYSVSREKKESFPLTVTSAQKNPTAFYLCASSIQGGWNEQFFGPGTRLTVL.

V gene TRBV30 combines with J gene TRBJ1-6; 10 positions agree with TRBD1. Germline CDR1 GTSNPN, CDR2 SVGIG (reference sequence). This CDR3 comprises 16 residues. Germline trimming cut 3 bases from V and 5 bases from J; bases unmatched to any gene: 7. The CDR3 DNA reads as TGTGCCTGGAGCCGGGACAGGGGCGCGCATAATTCACCCCTCCACTTT. Residues: CAWSRDRGAHNSPLHF.

The rearrangement uses TRBV18 and TRBJ2-1, with TRBD2 matching 7 bases. Germline CDR1 KGHSH, CDR2 LQKENI. J lost 6 bases, V lost 1 base, and 12 bases had no gene match. The CDR3 contains 17 residues. The CDR3, as DNA: TGTGCCAGCTCACCACTTCCTCCGCAGCGGGGACGCAATGAGCAGTTCTTC. It yields the protein CASSPLPPQRGRNEQFF.

This chain connects TRBV4-3 to TRBJ1-3; the D is unclear. Germline V gene lookup returns CDR1 LGHNA and CDR2 YSLEER. The CDR3 loop spans 17 amino acids. Trimming removed 0 bases at V and 2 bases at J, with 14 bases between. CDR3 nucleotides: TGCGCCAGCAGCCAAGACCGGTGGTCCGTGACTGGAAACACCATATATTTT. It codes for CASSQDRWSVTGNTIYF.

This clone showed up just a few times. J is TRBJ1-4 and V is TRBV6-1, with D maybe TRBD1 (5 bases). The CDR3 has 16 residues. With 2 bases removed from V and 2 bases from J, the gap between germline ends came to 12 bases. Germline CDR1 MNHNS, CDR2 SASEGT. CDR3 sequence reads: CASSEIKGRTNEKLFF. CDR3 bases: TGTGCCAGCAGTGAAATCAAGGGGCGGACTAATGAAAAACTGTTTTTT.

This chain uses TRBV11-1 with TRBJ2-3; no definite D call. CDR3 length: 14 residues. Trimming removed 2 bases from V and 3 bases from J, with 9 bases in between. CDR1 is SGHAT, CDR2 FQDESV, per germline (reference sequence). The CDR3 loop reads CASSLILATDTQYF. The DNA of the CDR3 is TGTGCCAGCAGCTTAATTCTGGCGACAGATACGCAGTATTTT.

The chain couples TRBV27 to TRBJ2-1; the D is unclear. CDR3 length: 15 residues. CDR1 is MNHEY and CDR2 is SMNVEV in the germline V gene (reference sequence). Between the trimmed V and J ends, which lost 2 bases and 8 bases, there was a span of 16 bases. The CDR3 DNA reads TGTGCCAGCAGTTTAGTGCAGAGTTCCTGGGATGAGCAGTTCTTC. Its translation: CASSLVQSSWDEQFF.

The chain links TRBV5-1 to TRBJ2-3; weak D call: TRBD2 (5 bases). V lost 6 bases, J lost 1 base, and 15 bases lay in between. The CDR3 sequence is 15 residues long. The germline gives CDR1 SGHRS, CDR2 YFSETQ. CDR3 nucleotide sequence: TGCGCCAGCATCGAATATTACGGGGGCACAGATACGCAGTATTTT. This gives the protein CASIEYYGGTDTQYF.

The J gene is TRBJ1-5, the V gene TRBV19, with D unclear. The germline gives CDR1 LNHDA, CDR2 SQIVND (reference sequence). The V and J ends lost 7 bases and 5 bases respectively, with 9 bases between them. CDR3 size: 12 residues. The CDR3 DNA reads as TGTGCCAGTACCGCTCGGGATCAGCCCCAGCATTTT. Its translation is CASTARDQPQHF. The full variable domain, in which reference TRBV19 and TRBJ1-5 provide the parts outside the CDR3, is DGGITQSPKYLFRKEGQNVTLSCEQNLNHDAMYWYRQDPGQGLRLIYYSQIVNDFQKGDIAEGYSVSREKKESFPLTVTSAQKNPTAFYLCASTARDQPQHFGDGTRLSIL.

This chain connects TRBV24-1 to TRBJ1-1, with D unresolved. Germline assignment: CDR1 KGHDR and CDR2 SFDVKD. The CDR3 is 11 residues long. V shed 4 bases and J shed 9 bases, with 8 bases lying between them. The CDR3 spells CATSDQYKAFF. Written as DNA, the CDR3 is TGTGCCACCAGTGACCAGTATAAAGCTTTCTTT.

This clone showed up just once. This chain uses TRBV4-2 with TRBJ1-2, with TRBD1 as a possible D gene (6 bases). The CDR3 contains 14 residues. With 0 bases removed from V and 8 bases from J, the gap between germline ends came to 13 bases. In germline, CDR1 is LGHNA, CDR2 YNFKEQ. CDR3 DNA sequence: TGTGCCAGCAGCCAAGATCTCGACAGGTACGGCTACACCTTC. Protein sequence: CASSQDLDRYGYTF.

The V gene is TRBV19, the J gene TRBJ1-2; 7 nucleotides agree with TRBD1. Germline V lookup: CDR1 LNHDA, CDR2 SQIVND (reference sequence). The length of the CDR3 is 11 residues. V lost 6 bases to trimming and J lost 9 bases; unmatched junction nucleotides: 4. The CDR3 reads CASRLTGRYTF. CDR3 DNA sequence: TGTGCCAGTAGACTGACAGGGCGCTACACCTTC.

V is TRBV28 and J is TRBJ2-3, with 9 bases that match TRBD2. Germline CDR1 and CDR2: MDHEN and SYDVKM. The CDR3 extends over 15 amino acids. The V gene end was trimmed by 2 bases and the J gene end by 3 bases; junction bases not matched to a gene: 3. CDR3 DNA sequence: TGTGCCAGCAGTTTAGGCGGGGGGGTGACAGATACGCAGTATTTT. Translating it yields CASSLGGGVTDTQYF.

The V call is TRBV28, the J call TRBJ1-2; 9 positions agree with TRBD1. This CDR3 is 13 amino acids long. The V segment lost 4 bases and the J segment 7 bases; nucleotides outside the gene matches: 4. The germline CDR1 and CDR2 sequences are MDHEN and SYDVKM. In DNA, the CDR3 is TGTGCCAGCAGTTGGACAGGGGTCGGTGGCTACACCTTC. Its translation is CASSWTGVGGYTF.

The rearrangement joins TRBV10-3 to TRBJ1-2, with 10 bases that match TRBD1. Germline CDR1 ENHRY, CDR2 SYGVKD. The CDR3 loop spans 16 amino acids. J lost 3 bases, V lost 7 bases, and 11 bases had no gene match. CDR3 coding DNA: TGTGCCATCACCCCGGGACAGGGGCGTGGAGACTATGGCTACACCTTC. Encoded protein: CAITPGQGRGDYGYTF.

The chain recombines TRBV5-1 with TRBJ1-1; D is unresolved. This CDR3 has 14 amino acids. The V end was cut by 4 bases, the J end by 0 bases, with 10 bases between. Germline lookup yields CDR1 SGHRS and CDR2 YFSETQ. The CDR3 bases are TGCGCCAGCAGCCCGGACGGATTGAACACTGAAGCTTTCTTT. Translated: CASSPDGLNTEAFF.

CDR3 sequence: CASSQAPGASTDTQYF. The CDR3 region has the DNA TGCGCCAGCAGCCAAGCCCCGGGGGCAAGCACAGATACGCAGTATTTT. V gene TRBV4-1 combines with J gene TRBJ2-3; the D gene could be TRBD1 or TRBD2 (6 bases each). This CDR3 is 16 amino acids long. V dropped 1 base and J dropped 0 bases, with 11 bases sitting between them. Germline-derived CDR1 and CDR2 are MGHRA and YSYEKL.